This entry describes one TCR beta chain. The antigen remains unidentified. This table comes from immunoSEQ multiplex PCR, and its TCRdb copy is limited to in-frame clones, with some not included. The sample has roughly 200,000 clones, roughly 88% seen once. This specimen belongs to a study of T cell responses to AZD1222 COVID-19 vaccine. Whole-study results and caveats: Just five to seven people given AZD1222 tested seropositive at baseline. In the spike-specific TCR repertoire, nearly half reportedly target unmutated variant regions. CD4 TCRs covered the whole spike, strongest at regions 160-218 and 743-854. Donors were chiefly white British, with a greater number of females, and clonal diversity was perhaps underestimated.

Sequenced material: peripheral blood, taken on day 0 of AZD1222 vaccination. This sequence originates from an adult in good health.

CDR3 DNA: TGTGCCAGCAGTTTTTCCGACGGGGAGCAGTACTTC. As protein: CASSFSDGEQYF. The chain employs TRBV12-3 or TRBV12-4 and TRBJ2-7; no clear D. V was trimmed by 3 bases and J by 7 bases, leaving 10 bases between them. The CDR3 contains 12 residues.